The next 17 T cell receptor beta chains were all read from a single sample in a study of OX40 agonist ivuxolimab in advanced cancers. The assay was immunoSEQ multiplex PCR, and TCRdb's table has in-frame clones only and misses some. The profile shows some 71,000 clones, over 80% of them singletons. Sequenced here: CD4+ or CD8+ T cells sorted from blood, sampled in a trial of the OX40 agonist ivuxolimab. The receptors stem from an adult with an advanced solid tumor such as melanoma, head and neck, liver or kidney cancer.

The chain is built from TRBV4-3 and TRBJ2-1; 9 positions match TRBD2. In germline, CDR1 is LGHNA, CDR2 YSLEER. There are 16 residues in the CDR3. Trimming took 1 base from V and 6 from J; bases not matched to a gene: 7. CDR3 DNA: TGCGCCAGCAGCCAAGGAACCTCGACTAGCGGCAATGAGCAGTTCTTC. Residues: CASSQGTSTSGNEQFF.

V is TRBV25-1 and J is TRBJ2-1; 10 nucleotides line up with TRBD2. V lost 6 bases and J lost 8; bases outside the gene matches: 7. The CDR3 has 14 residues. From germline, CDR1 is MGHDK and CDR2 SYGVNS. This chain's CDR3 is CASRGASGSYEQFF. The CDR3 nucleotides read TGTGCCAGCAGAGGAGCTAGCGGGAGTTATGAGCAGTTCTTC. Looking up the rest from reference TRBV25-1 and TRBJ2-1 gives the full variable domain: EADIYQTPRYLVIGTGKKITLECSQTMGHDKMYWYQQDPGMELHLIHYSYGVNSTEKGDLSSESTVSRIRTEHFPLTLESARPSHTSQYLCASRGASGSYEQFFGPGTRLTVL.

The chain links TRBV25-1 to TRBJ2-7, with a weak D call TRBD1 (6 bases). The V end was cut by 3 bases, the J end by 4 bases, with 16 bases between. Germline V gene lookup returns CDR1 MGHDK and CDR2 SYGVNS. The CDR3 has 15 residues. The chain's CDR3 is CASSDKFRTVYEQYF. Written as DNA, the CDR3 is TGTGCCAGCAGTGATAAGTTTAGGACAGTTTACGAGCAGTACTTC.

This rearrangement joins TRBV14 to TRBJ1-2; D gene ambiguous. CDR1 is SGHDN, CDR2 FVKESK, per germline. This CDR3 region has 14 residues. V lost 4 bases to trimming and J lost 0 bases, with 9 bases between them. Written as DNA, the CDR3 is TGTGCCAGCAGCCCCCCTGGAACTAACTATGGCTACACCTTC. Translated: CASSPPGTNYGYTF.

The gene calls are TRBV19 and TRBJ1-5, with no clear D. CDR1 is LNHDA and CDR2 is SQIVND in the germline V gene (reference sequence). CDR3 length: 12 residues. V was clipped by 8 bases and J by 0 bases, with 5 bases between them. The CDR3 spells CASCYSNQPQHF. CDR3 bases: TGTGCCAGTTGTTATAGCAATCAGCCCCAGCATTTT. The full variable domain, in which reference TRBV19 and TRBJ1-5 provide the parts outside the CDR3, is DGGITQSPKYLFRKEGQNVTLSCEQNLNHDAMYWYRQDPGQGLRLIYYSQIVNDFQKGDIAEGYSVSREKKESFPLTVTSAQKNPTAFYLCASCYSNQPQHFGDGTRLSIL.

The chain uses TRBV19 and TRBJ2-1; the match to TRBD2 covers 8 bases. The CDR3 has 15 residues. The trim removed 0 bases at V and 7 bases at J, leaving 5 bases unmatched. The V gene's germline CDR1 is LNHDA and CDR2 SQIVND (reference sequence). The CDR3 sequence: CASSIEISGINEQFF. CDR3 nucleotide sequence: TGTGCCAGTAGTATAGAGATTAGCGGGATAAATGAGCAGTTCTTC.

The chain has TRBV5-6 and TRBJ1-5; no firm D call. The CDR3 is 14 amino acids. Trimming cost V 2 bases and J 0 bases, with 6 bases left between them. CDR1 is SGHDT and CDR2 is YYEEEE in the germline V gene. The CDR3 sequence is CASSLSISNQPQHF. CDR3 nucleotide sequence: TGTGCCAGCAGCTTATCAATTAGCAATCAGCCCCAGCATTTT.

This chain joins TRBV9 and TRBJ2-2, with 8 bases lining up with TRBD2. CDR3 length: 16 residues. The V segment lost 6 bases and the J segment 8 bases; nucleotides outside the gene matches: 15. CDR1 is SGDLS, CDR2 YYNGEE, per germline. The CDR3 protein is CASTPGSGRVEGELFF. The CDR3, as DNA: TGTGCCAGCACCCCGGGGAGCGGGAGAGTCGAAGGGGAGCTGTTTTTT.

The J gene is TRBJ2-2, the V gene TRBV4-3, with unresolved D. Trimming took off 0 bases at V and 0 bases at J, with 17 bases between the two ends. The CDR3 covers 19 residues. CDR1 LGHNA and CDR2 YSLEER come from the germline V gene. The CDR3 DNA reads TGCGCCAGCAGCCAAGATCAGTGGTACCCTGGAACGAACACCGGGGAGCTGTTTTTT. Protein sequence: CASSQDQWYPGTNTGELFF.

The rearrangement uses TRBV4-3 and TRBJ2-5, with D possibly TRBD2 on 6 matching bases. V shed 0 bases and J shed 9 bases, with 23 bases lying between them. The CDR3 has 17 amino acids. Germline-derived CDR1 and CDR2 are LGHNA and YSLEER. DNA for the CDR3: TGCGCCAGCAGCCAAGATCGCCTCACCGGGGGTGGGGTGCCCCAGTACTTC. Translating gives CASSQDRLTGGGVPQYF.

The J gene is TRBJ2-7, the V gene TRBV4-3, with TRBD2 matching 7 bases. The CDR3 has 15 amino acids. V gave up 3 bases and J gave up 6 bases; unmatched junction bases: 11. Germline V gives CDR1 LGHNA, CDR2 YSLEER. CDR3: CASSHQAGSPSEQYF. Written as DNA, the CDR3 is TGCGCCAGCAGCCACCAAGCGGGGAGCCCCTCCGAGCAGTACTTC.

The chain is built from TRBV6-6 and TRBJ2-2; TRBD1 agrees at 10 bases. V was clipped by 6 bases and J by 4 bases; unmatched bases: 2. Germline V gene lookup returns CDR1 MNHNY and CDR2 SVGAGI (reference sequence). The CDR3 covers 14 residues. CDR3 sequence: CASRGTGVTGELFF. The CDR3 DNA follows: TGTGCCAGCAGGGGGACAGGGGTCACCGGGGAGCTGTTTTTT.

The chain's CDR3 is CASSLHFTGPSSGNTIYF. CDR3 coding DNA: TGTGCCAGTAGCCTCCATTTTACGGGACCGAGCTCTGGAAACACCATATATTTT. This chain connects TRBV19 to TRBJ1-3; tentatively, D is TRBD1 (5 bases). This CDR3 has 18 residues. Germline V gene lookup returns CDR1 LNHDA and CDR2 SQIVND (reference sequence). Trimming cost V 6 bases and J 0 bases, with 21 bases left between them.

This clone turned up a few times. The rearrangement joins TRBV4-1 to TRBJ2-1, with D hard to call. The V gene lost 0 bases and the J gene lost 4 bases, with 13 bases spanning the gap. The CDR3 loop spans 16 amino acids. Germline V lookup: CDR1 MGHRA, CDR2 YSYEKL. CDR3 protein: CASSQDKYDVYNEQFF. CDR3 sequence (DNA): TGCGCCAGCAGCCAAGATAAATATGACGTATACAATGAGCAGTTCTTC.

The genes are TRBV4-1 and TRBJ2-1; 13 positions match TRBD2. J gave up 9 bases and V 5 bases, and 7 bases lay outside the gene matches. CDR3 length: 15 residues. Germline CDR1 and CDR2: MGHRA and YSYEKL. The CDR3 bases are TGCGCCAGCAGCACCCGGACTAGCGGGAGTGCTGAGCAGTTCTTC. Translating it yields CASSTRTSGSAEQFF.

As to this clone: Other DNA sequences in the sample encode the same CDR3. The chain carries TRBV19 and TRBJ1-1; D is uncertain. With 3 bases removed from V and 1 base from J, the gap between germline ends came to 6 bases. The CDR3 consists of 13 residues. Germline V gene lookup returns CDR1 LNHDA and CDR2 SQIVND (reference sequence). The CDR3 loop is CASSIGGNTEAFF. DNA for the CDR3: TGTGCCAGTAGTATTGGCGGGAACACTGAAGCTTTCTTT.

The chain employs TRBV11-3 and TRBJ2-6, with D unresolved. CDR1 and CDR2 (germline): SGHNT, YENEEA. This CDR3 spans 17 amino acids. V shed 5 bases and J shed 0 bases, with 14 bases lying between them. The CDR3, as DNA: TGTGCCAGCAGCCCCCGAAAATCCTCCTCTGGGGCCAACGTCCTGACTTTC. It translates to CASSPRKSSSGANVLTF.